The table lists the clone carrying this TCR beta chain with a few counts. The data belong to a study of cytomegalovirus exposure and HLA in healthy donors. V was cut by 4 bases and J by 4 bases, with 8 bases left in between. The length of the CDR3 is 13 residues. Germline V lookup: CDR1 SGHAT, CDR2 FQNNGV. The PCR ran on 60 Vbeta and 13 Jbeta primers. Libraries were prepared by immunoSEQ multiplex PCR; TCRdb keeps only in-frame clonotypes and omits some of them. In the table there are about 130,000 clones, approximately 70% of which are singletons. The chain employs TRBV11-2 and TRBJ2-1; D is undetermined. What was sequenced was PBMCs. The receptor was isolated from a woman in her sixties in good health and CMV-seropositive. CDR3 sequence (DNA): TGTGCCAGCAGCTCCGACTTTTACAATGAGCAGTTCTTC. Protein: CASSSDFYNEQFF. Full variable domain (outside the CDR3, taken from reference TRBV11-2 and TRBJ2-1): EAGVAQSPRYKIIEKRQSVAFWCNPISGHATLYWYQQILGQGPKLLIQFQNNGVVDDSQLPKDRFSAERLKGVDSTLKIQPAKLEDSAVYLCASSSDFYNEQFFGPGTRLTVL.